This entry describes one T cell receptor beta chain. TCRdb reprocessed the 5' RACE reads via MiXCR and lists one record per CDR3 protein. Here the sample spans 320,000 or so distinct CDR3 sequences, 8% to 9.5% being singletons. This record comes from a study of T cells after yellow fever vaccination. J was trimmed by 3 bases and V by 0 bases; bases with no gene match: 10. This CDR3 contains 18 residues. The germline gives CDR1 MNHEY, CDR2 SMNVEV (reference sequence). Sequenced here: PBMCs, sampled more than 40 days after the first yellow fever vaccination. This TCR was sampled from a man between 18 and 35 years old who received the YFV17D yellow fever vaccine. The V gene is TRBV27, the J gene TRBJ2-2, with 7 nucleotides matching TRBD2. The CDR3 DNA sequence: TGTGCCAGCAGTTTATCGACGCGAGGGAGGGGATACACCGGGGAGCTGTTTTTT. Its protein is CASSLSTRGRGYTGELFF.